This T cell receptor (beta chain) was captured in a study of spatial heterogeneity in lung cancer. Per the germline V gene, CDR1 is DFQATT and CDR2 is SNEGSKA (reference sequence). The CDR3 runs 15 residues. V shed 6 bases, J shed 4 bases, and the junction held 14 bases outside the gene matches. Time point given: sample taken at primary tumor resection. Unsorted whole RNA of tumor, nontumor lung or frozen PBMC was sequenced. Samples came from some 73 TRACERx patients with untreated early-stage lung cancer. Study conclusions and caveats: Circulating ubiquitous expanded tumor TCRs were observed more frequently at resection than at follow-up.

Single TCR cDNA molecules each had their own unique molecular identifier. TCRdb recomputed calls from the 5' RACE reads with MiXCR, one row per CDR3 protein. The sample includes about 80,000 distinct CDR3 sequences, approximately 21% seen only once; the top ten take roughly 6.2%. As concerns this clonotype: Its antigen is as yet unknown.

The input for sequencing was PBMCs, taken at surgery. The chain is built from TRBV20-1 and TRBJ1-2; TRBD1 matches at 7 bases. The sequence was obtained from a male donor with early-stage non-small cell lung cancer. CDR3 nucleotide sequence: TGCAGTGCCGATAAGGGGGCAGGGGAAGTCTATGGCTACACCTTC. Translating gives CSADKGAGEVYGYTF.